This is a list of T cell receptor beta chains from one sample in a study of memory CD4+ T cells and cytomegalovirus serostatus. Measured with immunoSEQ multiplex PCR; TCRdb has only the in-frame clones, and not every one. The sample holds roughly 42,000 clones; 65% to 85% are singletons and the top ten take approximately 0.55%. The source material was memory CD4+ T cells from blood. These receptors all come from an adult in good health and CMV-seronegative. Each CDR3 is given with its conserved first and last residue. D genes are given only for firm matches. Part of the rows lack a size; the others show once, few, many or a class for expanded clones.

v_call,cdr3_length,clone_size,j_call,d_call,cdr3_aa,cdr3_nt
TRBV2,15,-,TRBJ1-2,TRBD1,CASSGPDRGRSGYTF,TGTGCCAGCAGTGGACCTGACAGGGGGCGAAGTGGCTACACCTTC
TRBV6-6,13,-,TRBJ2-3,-,CASSYPLADTQYF,TGTGCCAGCAGTTACCCTCTAGCAGATACGCAGTATTTT
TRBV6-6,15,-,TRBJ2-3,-,CASGAGATPGATQYF,TGTGCCAGCGGGGCAGGGGCGACCCCCGGAGCAACGCAGTATTTT
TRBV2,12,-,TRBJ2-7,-,CASSEGGPEQYF,TGTGCCAGCAGTGAAGGGGGGCCTGAGCAGTACTTC
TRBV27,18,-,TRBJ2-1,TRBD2,CASTYRLAGGSRGYEQFF,TGTGCCAGCACCTATCGACTAGCGGGGGGGTCCCGCGGGTATGAGCAGTTCTTC
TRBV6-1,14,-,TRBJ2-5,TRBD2,CASSRTSGRETQYF,TGTGCCAGCAGCAGGACTAGCGGAAGAGAGACCCAGTACTTC
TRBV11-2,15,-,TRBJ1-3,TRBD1,CASRLRDSPSPQSHF,TGTGCCAGCAGACTTAGGGACAGCCCCAGTCCCCAGTCCCATTTT
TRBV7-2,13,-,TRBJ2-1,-,CASSLSSYNEQFF,TGTGCCAGCAGCTTATCCAGCTACAATGAGCAGTTCTTC
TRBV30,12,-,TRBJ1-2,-,CAWSGQFDGYTF,TGTGCCTGGAGTGGACAGTTTGATGGCTACACCTTC
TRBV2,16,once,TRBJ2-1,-,CARRAFEDRSYNEQFF,TGTGCCAGAAGGGCCTTCGAGGACAGATCCTACAATGAGCAGTTCTTC
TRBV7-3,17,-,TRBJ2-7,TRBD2,CASSLRGPTSGGVEQYF,TGTGCCAGCAGCTTAAGGGGCCCTACTAGCGGGGGGGTAGAGCAGTACTTC
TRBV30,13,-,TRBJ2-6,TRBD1,CAWIRDRLNVLTF,TGTGCCTGGATTCGGGACAGGTTGAACGTCCTGACTTTC
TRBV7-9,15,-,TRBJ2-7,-,CASSLWLKNSYEQYF,TGTGCCAGCAGCTTATGGCTCAAGAACTCCTACGAGCAGTACTTC
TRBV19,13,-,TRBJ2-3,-,CASSSMSEDTQYF,TGTGCCAGTAGCTCCATGTCGGAAGATACGCAGTATTTT
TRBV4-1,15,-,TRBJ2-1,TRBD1,CASSLTGSSYNEQFF,TGCGCCAGCAGCCTGACAGGGAGTTCCTACAATGAGCAGTTCTTC
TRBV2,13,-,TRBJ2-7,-,CASSEAYLYEQYF,TGTGCCAGCAGTGAAGCTTATCTATACGAGCAGTACTTC
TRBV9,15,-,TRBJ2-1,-,CASSVPGAGDNEQFF,TGTGCCAGCAGCGTCCCCGGGGCAGGGGACAATGAGCAGTTCTTC
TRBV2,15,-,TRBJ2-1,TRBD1,CASFLTGLDGDEQFF,TGTGCCAGCTTCTTGACAGGGCTTGACGGAGATGAGCAGTTCTTC
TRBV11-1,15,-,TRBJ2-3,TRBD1,CASSLSSGGADTQYF,TGTGCCAGCAGCTTAAGTTCAGGGGGTGCAGATACGCAGTATTTT
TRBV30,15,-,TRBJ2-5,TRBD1,CAWSGRRGQGQQNDF,TGTGCCTGGAGTGGGCGGAGGGGACAGGGACAACAGAACGACTTC
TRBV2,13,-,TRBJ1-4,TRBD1,CASSEKTGEKLFF,TGTGCCAGCAGTGAAAAGACAGGGGAAAAACTGTTTTTT
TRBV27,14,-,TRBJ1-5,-,CASSLRRNDQPQHF,TGTGCCAGCAGTTTGAGGCGGAATGATCAGCCCCAGCATTTT
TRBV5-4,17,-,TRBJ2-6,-,CASSFGGRSSGANVLTF,TGTGCCAGCAGCTTTGGGGGGAGGTCATCTGGGGCCAACGTCCTGACTTTC
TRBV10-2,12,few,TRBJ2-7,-,CATKDWVYEQYF,TGCGCCACCAAGGACTGGGTCTACGAGCAGTACTTC
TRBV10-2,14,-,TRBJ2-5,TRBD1,CASSADRGRQTQYF,TGCGCCAGCAGTGCGGACAGGGGAAGACAGACCCAGTACTTC
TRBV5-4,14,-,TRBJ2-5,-,CASSLGGVQETQYF,TGTGCCAGCAGCTTGGGCGGGGTACAAGAGACCCAGTACTTC
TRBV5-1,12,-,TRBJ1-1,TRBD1,CASSLVGDRTFF,TGCGCCAGCAGCTTGGTGGGGGACAGGACCTTCTTT
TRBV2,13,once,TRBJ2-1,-,CASRLSGGGTQFF,TGTGCCAGCAGACTATCTGGAGGGGGGACCCAGTTCTTC
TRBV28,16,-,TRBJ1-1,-,CASSLITGNGNTEAFF,TGTGCCAGCAGCCTTATTACAGGGAATGGGAACACTGAAGCTTTCTTT
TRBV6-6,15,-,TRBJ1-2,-,CASLYRRGGVGGYTF,TGTGCCAGCCTTTATCGTCGAGGAGGGGTGGGGGGCTACACCTTC
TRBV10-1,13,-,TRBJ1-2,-,CASSEAKHYGYTF,TGCGCCAGCAGTGAAGCAAAACACTATGGCTACACCTTC
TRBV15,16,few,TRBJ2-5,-,CATSYGGSTNQETQYF,TGTGCCACCAGCTACGGGGGCAGCACCAACCAAGAGACCCAGTACTTC
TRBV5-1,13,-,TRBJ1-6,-,CASSLMMDSPLHF,TGCGCCAGCAGCTTGATGATGGATTCACCCCTCCACTTT
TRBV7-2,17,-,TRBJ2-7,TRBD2,CASSFTSGTSGTYEQYF,TGTGCCAGCAGCTTCACTTCCGGGACTAGCGGTACCTACGAGCAGTACTTC
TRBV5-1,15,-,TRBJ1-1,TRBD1,CASSLVGQGNTEAFF,TGCGCCAGCAGCTTGGTGGGACAGGGGAACACTGAAGCTTTCTTT
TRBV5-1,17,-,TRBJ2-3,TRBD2,CASSPNRAGAVTDTQYF,TGCGCCAGCAGCCCCAACAGAGCGGGGGCAGTCACAGATACGCAGTATTTT
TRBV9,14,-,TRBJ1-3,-,CASSVADSGNTIYF,TGTGCCAGCAGCGTCGCGGACTCTGGAAACACCATATATTTT
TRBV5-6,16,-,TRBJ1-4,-,CASSGWVDKPNEKLFF,TGTGCCAGCAGCGGATGGGTGGACAAACCTAATGAAAAACTGTTTTTT
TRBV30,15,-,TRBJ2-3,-,CAWSGRRGLTDTQYF,TGTGCCTGGAGTGGCCGTCGGGGGCTGACAGATACGCAGTATTTT
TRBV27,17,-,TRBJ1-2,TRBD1,CASSPDPTRGPYYGYTF,TGTGCCAGCAGTCCCGACCCGACGAGGGGGCCGTACTATGGCTACACCTTC
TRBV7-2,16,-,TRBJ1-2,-,CASSLGGAQGHYGYTF,TGTGCCAGCAGCTTAGGTGGGGCCCAGGGACACTATGGCTACACCTTC
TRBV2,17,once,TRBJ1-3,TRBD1,CASRKEKTGNSGNTIYF,TGTGCCAGCAGAAAGGAAAAGACAGGGAACTCTGGAAACACCATATATTTT
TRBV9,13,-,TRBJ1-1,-,CASRAGVGTEAFF,TGTGCCAGCAGGGCAGGGGTTGGCACTGAAGCTTTCTTT
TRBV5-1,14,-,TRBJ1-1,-,CASSRGAMNTEAFF,TGCGCCAGCAGCCGCGGGGCTATGAACACTGAAGCTTTCTTT
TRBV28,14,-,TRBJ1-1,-,CASSKSGRASEAFF,TGTGCCAGCAGCAAATCGGGCAGAGCCTCTGAAGCTTTCTTT
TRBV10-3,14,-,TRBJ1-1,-,CAIRAPGEITEAFF,TGTGCCATCAGGGCCCCAGGGGAGATCACTGAAGCTTTCTTT
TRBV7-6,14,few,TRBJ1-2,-,CASSLGKANYGYTF,TGTGCCAGCAGTTTAGGAAAAGCTAACTATGGCTACACCTTC
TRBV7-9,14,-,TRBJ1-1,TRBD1,CASSPNRGQGEAFF,TGTGCCAGCAGCCCTAATAGGGGGCAGGGTGAAGCTTTCTTT
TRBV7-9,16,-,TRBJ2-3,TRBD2,CASSLSAGGPTDTQYF,TGTGCCAGCAGCTTATCAGCGGGGGGCCCCACAGATACGCAGTATTTT
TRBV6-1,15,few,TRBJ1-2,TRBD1,CASIKAGTGNDGYTF,TGTGCCAGCATCAAAGCCGGGACAGGGAACGATGGCTACACCTTC
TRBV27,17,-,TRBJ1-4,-,CASSSVGGRGRHEKLFF,TGTGCCAGCAGTTCCGTAGGGGGGAGGGGTCGCCATGAAAAACTGTTTTTT
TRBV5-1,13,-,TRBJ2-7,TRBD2,CASTEPGGYEQYF,TGCGCCAGCACCGAACCGGGGGGTTACGAGCAGTACTTC
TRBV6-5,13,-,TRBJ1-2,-,CASKYSAGSGDTF,TGTGCCAGCAAATATAGTGCCGGTAGCGGGGACACCTTC
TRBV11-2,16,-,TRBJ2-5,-,CASSSFLGSSPKTQYF,TGTGCCAGCAGCTCGTTCCTCGGGAGCAGTCCGAAGACCCAGTACTTC
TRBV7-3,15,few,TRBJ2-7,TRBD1,CASSLQGQGSYEQYF,TGTGCCAGCAGCTTACAGGGACAGGGAAGCTACGAGCAGTACTTC